This T cell receptor (beta chain) was observed in a study of T cell responses to AZD1222 COVID-19 vaccine. Broader study findings: Females outnumbered males among donors, who were mostly white British; clonal diversity was possibly underestimated. Just a handful of people given AZD1222 tested seropositive at baseline.

Sequencing was performed with immunoSEQ multiplex PCR; in TCRdb, only in-frame clones are kept and a portion is missing. The data show about 220,000 clones, approximately 94% seen once. This clone was counted a single time. The antigen is not known. The sequence came from an adult in good health. Material: peripheral blood, obtained on day 0 of MenACWY control vaccination.

The CDR3, as DNA: TGTGCCAGCAGCTTGGGAGCAGTGGGAGGTTCCTATGGCTACACCTTC. Its protein is CASSLGAVGGSYGYTF. This chain joins TRBV5-4 and TRBJ1-2; D gene ambiguous. V lost 0 bases and J lost 4, with 16 bases in between. The CDR3 has 16 residues. The germline gives CDR1 SGHNT, CDR2 YYREEE (reference sequence).